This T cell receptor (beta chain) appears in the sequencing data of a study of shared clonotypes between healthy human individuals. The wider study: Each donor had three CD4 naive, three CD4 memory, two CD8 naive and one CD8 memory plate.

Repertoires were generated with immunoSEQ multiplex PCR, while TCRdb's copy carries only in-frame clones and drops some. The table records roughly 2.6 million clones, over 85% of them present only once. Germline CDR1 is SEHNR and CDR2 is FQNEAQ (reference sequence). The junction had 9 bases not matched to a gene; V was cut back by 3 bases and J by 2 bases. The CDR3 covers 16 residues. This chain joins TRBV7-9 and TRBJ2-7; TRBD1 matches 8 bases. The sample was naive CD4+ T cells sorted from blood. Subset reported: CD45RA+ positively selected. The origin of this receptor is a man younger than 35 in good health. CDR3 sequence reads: CASSFVTGGIPYEQYF. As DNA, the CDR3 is TGTGCCAGCAGCTTCGTAACAGGGGGTATCCCCTACGAGCAGTACTTC.